This T cell receptor beta chain is drawn from a study of OX40 agonist ivuxolimab in advanced cancers. Whole-study results and caveats: Researchers did not establish what antigens the expanded peripheral T cells target.

The CDR3 runs to 16 residues. Germline values: CDR1 MDHEN, CDR2 SYDVKM. V gave up 6 bases and J gave up 3 bases, with 17 bases separating them. The table lists this clone with a few counts. What it binds is unknown. Blood draws occurred at baseline, cycle 4 day 1, and cycle 7 day 1. Here immunoSEQ multiplex PCR was the method, and the copy in TCRdb shows in-frame clones only, minus some. The sample has about 51,000 clones, about 80% seen once. Sequencing was performed on CD4+ or CD8+ T cells sorted from blood, taken in a trial of the OX40 agonist ivuxolimab. This clonotype was sampled from an adult with an advanced solid tumor such as melanoma, head and neck, liver or kidney cancer. The rearrangement links TRBV28 to TRBJ1-4; possible D gene TRBD1, 5 bases. CDR3 protein: CASSILGGWSNEKLFF. As DNA, the CDR3 is TGTGCCAGCAGCATTCTGGGGGGGTGGTCTAATGAAAAACTGTTTTTT.